This entry describes one T cell receptor (beta chain). Germline is not matched at one junction end, which may reflect a read error. The germline CDR1 and CDR2 sequences are SEHNR and FQNEAQ (reference sequence). The CDR3 has 16 residues. This entry comes from a study of blood T cell repertoires in COVID-19. Repertoires were generated with immunoSEQ multiplex PCR, while TCRdb's copy carries only in-frame clones and drops some. The table has roughly 410,000 clones, around 91% seen once. J is TRBJ1-4 and V is TRBV7-9; TRBD1 is a possible D gene (6 bases). This TCR was sampled from a middle-aged woman with COVID-19, enrolled during active disease. Sequenced sample: peripheral blood. The CDR3 nucleotides are TGTGCCAGCAGCTTATCCGCCGGGACAACGAATGAAAAACTGTTTTTT. It yields the protein CASSLSAGTTNEKLFF.